The 8 T cell receptor beta chains presented below share a single source sample, sequenced in a study of T-cell memory formation after mild COVID-19. TCRdb processed the 5' RACE reads anew with MiXCR; each CDR3 protein has one entry. The data show under 450,000 distinct CDR3 sequences, 20% to 30% seen once. The sequencing input was PBMCs or a T cell subset sorted from them (not recorded which). The receptors here all came from an adult woman who had mild COVID-19 (a few samples of this study predate the infection). Cell type and time point are not known.

The chain combines TRBV5-4 with TRBJ2-1; D perhaps matches TRBD2 (6 bases). V lost 1 base and J lost 4, with 15 bases in between. The CDR3 runs to 16 residues. Germline lookup yields CDR1 SGHNT and CDR2 YYREEE (reference sequence). The CDR3 region has the DNA TGTGCCAGCAGCTTGCTGGAGCGTGGGGGGTACAATGAGCAGTTCTTC. It codes for CASSLLERGGYNEQFF.

In DNA form, the CDR3 reads TGTGCCAGCAGTCAACCAGGACAGGGGGGCAATGAGCAGTTCTTC. Amino acid sequence: CASSQPGQGGNEQFF. The V gene is TRBV6-6, the J gene TRBJ2-1; 10 bases align to TRBD1. The CDR3 contains 15 residues. J gave up 6 bases and V 5 bases, and 7 bases lay outside the gene matches. From germline, CDR1 is MNHNY and CDR2 SVGAGI (reference sequence).

The CDR3 coding sequence is TGTGCCAGCAGTTCGGACAGTTCCTTAGCCAAAAACATTCAGTACTTC. Its protein is CASSSDSSLAKNIQYF. This sequence joins TRBV6-6 and TRBJ2-4, with D possibly being TRBD1 (6 bases). CDR1 is MNHNY, CDR2 SVGAGI, per germline (reference sequence). With 4 bases removed from V and 0 bases from J, the gap between germline ends came to 13 bases. This CDR3 has 16 residues.

This clonotype was counted a few times. V is TRBV14 and J is TRBJ1-1; D remains unclear. The ends were cut back, 0 bases at V and 2 bases at J, with 4 bases in the middle. Germline V gene data show CDR1 as SGHDN and CDR2 as FVKESK. The CDR3 is made up of 13 amino acids. CDR3 amino acids: CASSQDYNTEAFF. In DNA form, the CDR3 reads TGTGCCAGCAGCCAAGACTATAACACTGAAGCTTTCTTT.

The chain is built from TRBV2 and TRBJ2-1, with TRBD2 matching over 9 bases. The CDR3 loop spans 15 amino acids. Germline trimming cut 2 bases from V and 6 bases from J; bases unmatched to any gene: 5. Germline V CDR1 and CDR2: SNHLY, FYNNEI. The CDR3 reads CASSEWLAGRNEQFF. Here the CDR3 DNA reads TGTGCCAGCAGTGAATGGCTAGCGGGACGCAATGAGCAGTTCTTC.

This clonotype appeared a few times. The chain links TRBV12-3 or TRBV12-4 to TRBJ2-1; D gene ambiguous. The CDR3 is 15 residues long. Trimming pared 3 bases from V and 0 bases from J, leaving 9 bases between. The CDR3 bases are TGTGCCAGCAGTTTCGACACGAGCTCCTACAATGAGCAGTTCTTC. This translates into CASSFDTSSYNEQFF.

CDR3 nucleotide sequence: TGTGCCAGCAGCTTAGCGACAGGGGCGGGTCAGCCCCAGCATTTT. Its translation is CASSLATGAGQPQHF. The rearrangement links TRBV7-8 to TRBJ1-5; the match to TRBD1 covers 8 bases. The CDR3 length is 15 residues. The germline V gene has CDR1 SGHVS and CDR2 FQNEAQ. Unmatched junction bases numbered 4, after V lost 0 bases and J lost 6 bases.

The chain joins TRBV5-1 to TRBJ2-7; 7 bases line up with TRBD1. The length of the CDR3 is 14 residues. The junction had 6 bases not matched to a gene; V was cut back by 0 bases and J by 6 bases. Germline V gene data show CDR1 as SGHRS and CDR2 as YFSETQ. CDR3 sequence (DNA): TGCGCCAGCAGCTTGGTTCAGGGGGTGGGCGAGCAGTACTTC. Protein sequence: CASSLVQGVGEQYF.